One sample yielded the 28 T cell receptor beta chains listed below, sequenced in a study of blood T cell repertoires in COVID-19. Data came from immunoSEQ multiplex PCR; TCRdb stores just in-frame clones and leaves some out. The table has roughly 200,000 clones, more than 75% seen once. Sequencing input: peripheral blood. Every receptor here comes from a woman of 80 years or more with COVID-19, enrolled during active disease.

The chain employs TRBV7-8 and TRBJ2-2, with 12 bases that match TRBD2. The CDR3 contains 19 residues. V shed 1 base and J 4 bases; nucleotides not matched to a gene: 10. From germline, CDR1 is SGHVS and CDR2 FQNEAQ. The CDR3 region has the DNA TGTGCCAGCAGCTTAGTGGAGCAGACTAGCGGGAGACGCACCGGGGAGCTGTTTTTT. This codes for CASSLVEQTSGRRTGELFF.

This rearrangement joins TRBV3-1 (or the pseudogene TRBV3-2) to TRBJ1-2; a weak D match, TRBD1 (5 bases). Trimming cost V 6 bases and J 3 bases, with 20 bases left between them. The CDR3 is made up of 16 amino acids. Germline CDR1 and CDR2: LGHDT and YNNKEL (reference sequence). Here the CDR3 DNA reads TGTGCCAGCAGACCCTCGCGGGGGATCGGGCACTATGGCTACACCTTC. It encodes CASRPSRGIGHYGYTF.

A remark on this clone: At the DNA level, this CDR3 is encoded by other sequences in the same sample as well. The chain links TRBV6-5 to TRBJ1-3; TRBD1 might be the D (5 bases). Trimming took off 2 bases at V and 3 bases at J, with 5 bases between the two ends. The CDR3 extends over 13 amino acids. Germline values: CDR1 MNHEY, CDR2 SVGAGI. The CDR3, as DNA: TGTGCCAGCAGTTACACAGGTGGAAACACCATATATTTT. This translates into CASSYTGGNTIYF.

This clone came up a few times. The gene calls are TRBV7-2 and TRBJ1-1, with TRBD1 identical over 9 bases. The CDR3 is 16 residues long. Trimming removed 5 bases from V and 0 bases from J; junction bases left unmatched: 7. Germline CDR1 reads SGHTA; CDR2 reads FQGNSA. The CDR3 region is CASSPGQGDVNTEAFF. The CDR3 DNA reads as TGTGCCAGCAGCCCGGGACAGGGCGACGTGAACACTGAAGCTTTCTTT.

The chain combines TRBV30 with TRBJ1-5; D not resolved. Germline lookup yields CDR1 GTSNPN and CDR2 SVGIG (reference sequence). Trimming took 1 base from V and 2 from J, leaving 6 bases between them. The CDR3 has 13 amino acids. The CDR3 loop is CAWSEGGNQPQHF. CDR3 sequence (DNA): TGTGCCTGGAGTGAAGGAGGCAATCAGCCCCAGCATTTT.

In the case of this clone: The same CDR3 can be traced to other DNA sequences in this sample. CDR3 sequence (DNA): TGTGCCAGCTCACCCCAGGGGACAACTAATGAAAAACTGTTTTTT. Amino acid sequence: CASSPQGTTNEKLFF. This sequence joins TRBV18 and TRBJ1-4; a weak D match, TRBD1 (6 bases). The CDR3 loop spans 15 amino acids. V lost 3 bases and J 0 bases, leaving 8 bases between the germline ends. Germline V gives CDR1 KGHSH, CDR2 LQKENI.

This clone appeared many times. This chain links TRBV11-2 with TRBJ1-2, with unresolved D. The CDR3 covers 13 residues. Trimming removed 5 bases at V and 6 bases at J, with 13 bases between. CDR1 and CDR2 (germline): SGHAT, FQNNGV. The CDR3 is CASSHSLTDGYTF. The CDR3 DNA follows: TGTGCCAGCAGCCACTCCCTTACCGATGGCTACACCTTC. Full variable domain (remainder filled in from reference TRBV11-2 and TRBJ1-2): EAGVAQSPRYKIIEKRQSVAFWCNPISGHATLYWYQQILGQGPKLLIQFQNNGVVDDSQLPKDRFSAERLKGVDSTLKIQPAKLEDSAVYLCASSHSLTDGYTFGSGTRLTVV.

The V and J genes are TRBV19 and TRBJ1-2; 8 positions agree with TRBD1. Germline CDR1 reads LNHDA; CDR2 reads SQIVND (reference sequence). CDR3 length: 17 residues. Unmatched junction bases numbered 13, after V lost 4 bases and J lost 3 bases. The CDR3 loop reads CASSTTGVSTEYYGYTF. The CDR3 DNA reads as TGTGCCAGTAGTACGACAGGGGTCTCAACGGAATACTATGGCTACACCTTC.

The chain combines TRBV6-5 with TRBJ1-2; D not resolved. Trimming left V 6 bases short and J 8 bases short, with 13 bases between. The CDR3 totals 12 residues. In germline, CDR1 is MNHEY, CDR2 SVGAGI. The CDR3 is CASRTQVYGYTF. The CDR3 DNA sequence: TGTGCCAGCAGAACCCAGGTGTACGGCTACACCTTC.

The rearrangement uses TRBV18 and TRBJ2-3; 8 bases are shared with TRBD1. The germline V gene encodes CDR1 KGHSH and CDR2 LQKENI. CDR3 length equals 16 residues. The J segment lost 8 bases and the V segment lost 2 bases, leaving 12 bases of the junction unmatched. The CDR3 loop reads CASSPGGTGGTGTQYF. The DNA of the CDR3 is TGTGCCAGCTCACCAGGAGGAACAGGGGGGACGGGTACGCAGTATTTT. The full variable domain, its missing parts supplied by reference TRBV18 and TRBJ2-3, is NAGVMQNPRHLVRRRGQEARLRCSPMKGHSHVYWYRQLPEEGLKFMVYLQKENIIDESGMPKERFSAEFPKEGPSILRIQQVVRGDSAAYFCASSPGGTGGTGTQYFGPGTRLTVL.

The V call is TRBV2, the J call TRBJ2-7; the D gene is possibly TRBD1 (5 bases). Germline V gene sequence: CDR1 SNHLY, CDR2 FYNNEI. CDR3 length: 12 amino acids. The V end was cut by 7 bases, the J end by 8 bases, with 15 bases between. CDR3 loop: CASTWTNTKQYF. CDR3 DNA sequence: TGTGCCAGCACCTGGACAAATACGAAGCAGTACTTC. The full variable domain, its missing parts supplied by reference TRBV2 and TRBJ2-7, is EPEVTQTPSHQVTQMGQEVILRCVPISNHLYFYWYRQILGQKVEFLVSFYNNEISEKSEIFDDQFSVERPDGSNFTLKIRSTKLEDSAMYFCASTWTNTKQYFGPGTRLTVT.

The genes are TRBV5-1 and TRBJ1-1, with 7 nucleotides matching TRBD1. CDR1 and CDR2 from the germline V gene are SGHRS and YFSETQ. V lost 4 bases, J lost 3 bases, and 6 bases stayed unmatched. This CDR3 spans 14 amino acids. CDR3 in amino acids: CASSKTGSDTEAFF. As DNA, the CDR3 is TGCGCCAGCAGCAAGACAGGGAGCGACACTGAAGCTTTCTTT.

The rearrangement joins TRBV5-1 to TRBJ2-6, with D maybe TRBD1 (6 bases). The germline V and J ends were trimmed by 4 bases and 0 bases, with 14 bases remaining between them. This CDR3 is 17 amino acids long. In germline, CDR1 is SGHRS, CDR2 YFSETQ. Here the CDR3 reads CASSGAGANSGANVLTF. In nucleotides, the CDR3 is TGCGCCAGCAGCGGGGCAGGGGCAAACTCTGGGGCCAACGTCCTGACTTTC.

This clone was found once. This chain uses TRBV6-2 or TRBV6-3 with TRBJ1-5; tentative D call: TRBD1 (6 bases). The germline gives CDR1 MNHEY, CDR2 SVGEGT. The CDR3 spans 14 residues. Trimming left V 4 bases short and J 3 bases short, with 10 bases between. The DNA for the CDR3 is TGTGCCAGCAGTTTGACAGGAAACAATCAGCCCCAGCATTTT. Its protein product is CASSLTGNNQPQHF.

This sequence joins TRBV5-6 and TRBJ1-5; D might be TRBD1 (5 bases). The CDR3 loop spans 15 amino acids. CDR1 SGHDT and CDR2 YYEEEE come from the germline V gene. V was clipped by 3 bases and J by 2 bases, with 12 bases between them. The CDR3 spells CASSSRGGRNQPQHF. In DNA, the CDR3 is TGTGCCAGCAGCTCCCGGGGGGGACGCAATCAGCCCCAGCATTTT.

The chain carries TRBV18 and TRBJ1-2, with TRBD1 matching 11 bases. J was trimmed by 5 bases and V by 3 bases; bases with no gene match: 5. Germline CDR1 reads KGHSH; CDR2 reads LQKENI. The length of the CDR3 is 15 residues. This CDR3 is CASSPGTGGSYGYTF. CDR3 DNA sequence: TGTGCCAGCTCACCTGGGACAGGGGGTTCGTATGGCTACACCTTC.

V gene TRBV11-1 combines with J gene TRBJ2-7; D is ambiguous. Per germline, CDR1 SGHAT and CDR2 FQDESV (reference sequence). The CDR3 consists of 14 residues. V was pared by 4 bases and J by 0 bases, with 10 bases between. The chain's CDR3 is CASSSGAYSYEQYF. DNA of the CDR3: TGTGCCAGCAGCTCCGGAGCTTACTCCTACGAGCAGTACTTC.

This chain joins TRBV9 and TRBJ1-2; 9 bases match TRBD1. This CDR3 spans 13 amino acids. The junction had 3 bases not matched to a gene; V was cut back by 2 bases and J by 7 bases. Germline V gives CDR1 SGDLS, CDR2 YYNGEE. The CDR3 DNA is TGTGCCAGCAGCGTCACAGGGGGCGTTGGCTACACCTTC. This encodes CASSVTGGVGYTF.

V and J are TRBV6-5 and TRBJ1-1; TRBD1 is a possible D gene (5 bases). This CDR3 is built from 14 residues. Trimming removed 6 bases at V and 5 bases at J, with 16 bases between. Germline V CDR1 and CDR2: MNHEY, SVGAGI. The chain's CDR3 is CASRNTGGGTEAFF. The CDR3 coding sequence is TGTGCCAGCAGGAACACGGGGGGTGGTACTGAAGCTTTCTTT.

The chain links TRBV6-5 to TRBJ2-1; TRBD1 aligns across 8 bases. V was pared by 4 bases and J by 8 bases, with 1 base of the junction left unmatched. CDR3 size: 12 residues. Germline CDR1 MNHEY, CDR2 SVGAGI. CDR3: CASSSDRDEQFF. CDR3 nucleotides: TGTGCCAGCAGTTCGGACAGGGATGAGCAGTTCTTC.

The chain recombines TRBV11-3 with TRBJ2-1; D is possibly TRBD2 (7 bases). The length of the CDR3 is 14 residues. Trimming shortened V by 1 base and J by 8 bases, and 12 bases separated the two germline ends. Per the germline V gene, CDR1 is SGHNT and CDR2 is YENEEA. The CDR3 region has the DNA TGTGCCAGCAGCTTAGGCGGGGGCCGGGATGAGCAGTTCTTC. Amino acids: CASSLGGGRDEQFF.

This chain connects TRBV27 to TRBJ2-1; possible D gene TRBD1, 5 bases. Trimming pared 0 bases from V and 7 bases from J, leaving 7 bases between. Germline values: CDR1 MNHEY, CDR2 SMNVEV (reference sequence). The CDR3 contains 13 residues. CDR3 sequence: CASSLSRQNEQFF. Here the CDR3 DNA reads TGTGCCAGCAGTTTATCCAGACAGAATGAGCAGTTCTTC.

This chain joins TRBV28 and TRBJ2-5; 8 bases fit TRBD1. Germline V gives CDR1 MDHEN, CDR2 SYDVKM. The trim removed 4 bases at V and 5 bases at J, leaving 9 bases unmatched. The CDR3 contains 15 residues. The DNA for the CDR3 is TGTGCCAGCAGTTCACCCAGGGGGCTTGATGAGACCCAGTACTTC. This gives the protein CASSSPRGLDETQYF.

This clone was recorded only once. This chain connects TRBV6-9 to TRBJ2-1, with D possibly TRBD2 on 5 matching bases. V dropped 7 bases and J dropped 5 bases, with 12 bases sitting between them. This CDR3 is built from 13 residues. Germline CDR1 and CDR2: MNHGY and SVAAGI. CDR3 DNA: TGTGCCAGCACCAGGAAGAGGGACAATGAGCAGTTCTTC. Protein: CASTRKRDNEQFF.

The chain recombines TRBV2 with TRBJ2-7; TRBD1 matches at 8 bases. In germline, CDR1 is SNHLY, CDR2 FYNNEI. The CDR3 totals 14 residues. The junction had 5 bases not matched to a gene; V was cut back by 5 bases and J by 2 bases. The CDR3 spells CASSLDRVAYEQYF. The CDR3 coding sequence is TGTGCCAGCAGTCTGGACAGGGTGGCCTACGAGCAGTACTTC.

The rearrangement uses TRBV29-1 and TRBJ2-5; D gene ambiguous. The CDR3 totals 11 residues. The ends were cut back, 6 bases at V and 5 bases at J, with 10 bases in the middle. The germline V gene has CDR1 SQVTM and CDR2 ANQGSEA. This CDR3 is CSVASGETQYF. The CDR3 bases are TGCAGCGTCGCCTCCGGGGAGACCCAGTACTTC.

This sequence joins TRBV2 and TRBJ1-2; the match to TRBD1 covers 7 bases. The CDR3 is 13 amino acids. V dropped 8 bases and J dropped 2; count of bases not matched to a gene: 5. The germline gives CDR1 SNHLY, CDR2 FYNNEI. CDR3 protein: CASARQGNYGYTF. CDR3 nucleotide sequence: TGTGCCAGCGCCAGACAGGGCAACTATGGCTACACCTTC. Full variable domain (remainder filled in from reference TRBV2 and TRBJ1-2): EPEVTQTPSHQVTQMGQEVILRCVPISNHLYFYWYRQILGQKVEFLVSFYNNEISEKSEIFDDQFSVERPDGSNFTLKIRSTKLEDSAMYFCASARQGNYGYTFGSGTRLTVV.

The J gene is TRBJ1-2, the V gene TRBV27; D perhaps matches TRBD1 (6 bases). The CDR3 sequence is 16 residues long. V lost 5 bases, J lost 1 base, and 17 bases lay in between. Germline loops: CDR1 MNHEY, CDR2 SMNVEV (reference sequence). In DNA form, the CDR3 reads TGTGCCAGCAGTGGGCCCATCGGGACAAATAACTATGGCTACACCTTC. Its translation: CASSGPIGTNNYGYTF.